This is a list of T cell receptor beta chains from one sample in a study of shared clonotypes between healthy human individuals. TCRdb's table, derived via immunoSEQ multiplex PCR, lists solely in-frame clones and lacks some. The sample includes approximately 500,000 clones, 95% to 97% of them seen just once. Material: naive CD4+ T cells sorted from blood. These receptor sequences come from a woman in her 30s in good health. Both conserved end residues are part of each CDR3. Fields, in order: V gene, clone size, J gene, D gene, CDR3 DNA, CDR3 protein. The D gene is left open where the match is weak. Only some rows state a clone size, as once, few, many or a class for expanded clones.

TRBV11-2	NA	TRBJ1-6	TRBD1	TGTGCCAGCACTCTAGGACAGGGGGCCCAAAATTCACCCCTCCACTTT	CASTLGQGAQNSPLHF
TRBV18	NA	TRBJ2-2	TRBD2	TGTGCCAGCTCATCGGGACTAGCTGACACCGGGGAGCTGTTTTTT	CASSSGLADTGELFF
TRBV29-1	NA	TRBJ1-1	NA	TGCAGCGGTGGAGCGAACACTGAAGCTTTCTTT	CSGGANTEAFF
TRBV6-6	NA	TRBJ1-5	NA	TGTGCCAGCACTGACAGGTATCAGCCCCAGCATTTT	CASTDRYQPQHF
TRBV7-3	NA	TRBJ2-1	TRBD2	TGTGCCAGCAGCCCCGGGGTAGCGGGGTCAAATGAGCAGTTCTTC	CASSPGVAGSNEQFF
TRBV9	NA	TRBJ2-3	TRBD2	TGTGCCAGCAGCGTGCCCACCGGGACTAGCGGGAGGGCAGATACGCAGTATTTT	CASSVPTGTSGRADTQYF
TRBV5-1	NA	TRBJ2-3	TRBD2	TGCGCCAGCAGCTTGGGGGTTCTACTAGCGGGACTAGGGACAGATACGCAGTATTTT	CASSLGVLLAGLGTDTQYF
TRBV5-4	NA	TRBJ1-2	NA	TGTGCCAGCAGCTTGGTCCCAGGGAGGTCTAACTATGGCTACACCTTC	CASSLVPGRSNYGYTF
TRBV19	NA	TRBJ1-1	NA	TGTGCCAGTAGTGCACAGGGTGGGACCACTGAAGCTTTCTTT	CASSAQGGTTEAFF
TRBV28	NA	TRBJ2-7	NA	TGTGCCAGCAGCCCAGGGGGCAGGACTAGGGAGCAGTACTTC	CASSPGGRTREQYF
TRBV5-5	once	TRBJ1-5	NA	TGTGCCAGCAGCTTGGGAGGACAAATTAGCAATCAGCCCCAGCATTTT	CASSLGGQISNQPQHF
TRBV7-6	once	TRBJ1-2	TRBD1	TGTGCCAGCAGCTTAAGGACAGGGGGACGCGGCTACACCTTC	CASSLRTGGRGYTF
TRBV7-9	NA	TRBJ2-1	TRBD2	TGTGCCAGCAGCCCTAGACTAGCTTCCCCAAATGAGCAGTTCTTC	CASSPRLASPNEQFF
TRBV4-2	NA	TRBJ2-1	NA	TGTGCCAGCAGCCAAGACGAGGGCTCCTACAATGAGCAGTTCTTC	CASSQDEGSYNEQFF
TRBV28	once	TRBJ2-7	NA	TGTGCCAGCAGTTTAGGGGCCACAGGCCGCTCCTACGAGCAGTACTTC	CASSLGATGRSYEQYF
TRBV7-2	NA	TRBJ2-3	TRBD2	TGTGCCAGCAGTATCAACAGCGGGGGGGATACGCAGTATTTT	CASSINSGGDTQYF
TRBV5-1	NA	TRBJ2-7	TRBD2	TGCGCCAGCAGCTTGGCGCCGGGACTAGTCAAGGAGCAGTACTTC	CASSLAPGLVKEQYF
TRBV7-2	NA	TRBJ1-5	TRBD1	TGTGCCAGCAGCTTAGACAGGGGGCGCGGTCAGCCCCAGCATTTT	CASSLDRGRGQPQHF
TRBV18	few	TRBJ1-2	NA	TGTGCCAGCTCACCAAAGATAATGGCAGGGTTGGTCTATGGCTACACCTTC	CASSPKIMAGLVYGYTF
TRBV29-1	NA	TRBJ1-5	TRBD1	TGCAGCGCTACCGGGACAGGGAGCAATCAGCCCCAGCATTTT	CSATGTGSNQPQHF
TRBV6-1	NA	TRBJ2-2	NA	TGTGCCAGCAGTGAGGTCAGGGGGAACACCGGGGAGCTGTTTTTT	CASSEVRGNTGELFF
TRBV27	NA	TRBJ2-2	TRBD1	TGTGCCAGCAGGACCGGACAGGGAACAGCGAACACCGGGGAGCTGTTTTTT	CASRTGQGTANTGELFF
TRBV5-1	NA	TRBJ1-5	NA	TGCGCCAGCAGCTTGACGCCCGATCAGCCCCAGCATTTT	CASSLTPDQPQHF
TRBV6-5	NA	TRBJ2-6	NA	TGTGCCAGCAGCAGAGACAGGTCTGGGGCCAACGTCCTGACTTTC	CASSRDRSGANVLTF
TRBV28	NA	TRBJ2-7	NA	TGTGCCAGCAGTTTGGGGGGATTATCCCCAACCTACGAGCAGTACTTC	CASSLGGLSPTYEQYF
TRBV5-4	NA	TRBJ1-1	NA	TGTGCCAGCAGCTTGCCCCAAAACACTGAAGCTTTCTTT	CASSLPQNTEAFF
TRBV7-9	NA	TRBJ2-1	TRBD2	TGTGCCAGCAGTCGCGGGGACGGGCGGGAGGTCCCGCGCGAGCAGTTCTTC	CASSRGDGREVPREQFF
TRBV6-4	NA	TRBJ1-2	TRBD1	TGTGCCAGCAGCCCGGACAGGGGAAACTATGGCTACACCTTC	CASSPDRGNYGYTF
TRBV28	NA	TRBJ1-6	TRBD1	TGTGCCAGCTTCTCTGGACAGGGAGTAGGGTCACCCCTCCACTTT	CASFSGQGVGSPLHF
TRBV5-6	NA	TRBJ1-1	NA	TGTGCCAGCAGCTTGAGCGTCGGGACTGAAGCTTTCTTT	CASSLSVGTEAFF
TRBV10-2	NA	TRBJ2-5	NA	TGCGCCAGCACCAGGGACACCCAAGAGACCCAGTACTTC	CASTRDTQETQYF
TRBV7-9	NA	TRBJ2-7	NA	TGTGCCAGCAGCTTACGTTCAGGAGGGTCCTACGAGCAGTACTTC	CASSLRSGGSYEQYF
TRBV4-1	NA	TRBJ2-3	NA	TGCGCCAGCAGCCAAGATCCGGCCACAGGGACCCGGGGCGCAGATACGCAGTATTTT	CASSQDPATGTRGADTQYF
TRBV11-1	NA	TRBJ2-4	NA	TGTGCCAGCAGCTATTTCGGAGGAGTTAAAAACATTCAGTACTTC	CASSYFGGVKNIQYF
TRBV28	NA	TRBJ2-7	TRBD1	TGTGCCAGCAGACGGTATTCAGGGGGCGCCGACGAGCAGTACTTC	CASRRYSGGADEQYF
TRBV28	NA	TRBJ2-1	TRBD2	TGTGCCAGCAGTCCCGGCCTAGCGGGTAAGCTTTGGAATGAGCAGTTCTTC	CASSPGLAGKLWNEQFF
TRBV5-4	NA	TRBJ2-7	TRBD2	TGTGCCAGCAGCCTATCCACGGGACTATCATCTCGCGAGCAGTACTTC	CASSLSTGLSSREQYF
TRBV4-1	few	TRBJ1-2	NA	TGCGCCAGCAGCCACGGACAGTCCGGCGGCTACACCTTC	CASSHGQSGGYTF
TRBV7-6	NA	TRBJ1-1	TRBD1	TGTGCCAGCAGCTTAGGTCCGACAGGGGCGAACACTGAAGCTTTCTTT	CASSLGPTGANTEAFF
TRBV15	NA	TRBJ2-5	TRBD2	TGTGCCACCAGCAGAGGGGCGGGAGGGCTCATCGAGACCCAGTACTTC	CATSRGAGGLIETQYF
TRBV7-6	NA	TRBJ2-3	NA	TGTGCCAGCAGCCGGGGTGAGGACTTCACAGATACGCAGTATTTT	CASSRGEDFTDTQYF
TRBV28	NA	TRBJ1-2	NA	TGTGCCAGCAGTCGCGGCGCAACTCAATGGGGCTACACCTTC	CASSRGATQWGYTF
TRBV21-1	NA	TRBJ1-5	NA	TGTGCCAGCAGCACCCCTGAAGTTAGGGACAGGGGGAGGGTTGGTTGCAATCAGCCCCAGCATTTT	CASSTPEVRDRGRVGCNQPQHF
TRBV6-6	NA	TRBJ2-1	NA	TGTGCCAGCAGTTTGGCGGGGTCCTACAATGAGCAGTTCTTC	CASSLAGSYNEQFF
TRBV6-5	once	TRBJ1-1	NA	TGTGCCAGCAGAAGAGACCCCTACACTGAAGCTTTCTTT	CASRRDPYTEAFF
TRBV5-1	NA	TRBJ2-7	NA	TGCGCCAGCAGCTTGGTTGCGAACTACGAGCAGTACTTC	CASSLVANYEQYF
TRBV28	NA	TRBJ2-7	NA	TGTGCCAGCAGCTATGGAGATAGTCGACTCAACGAGCAGTACTTC	CASSYGDSRLNEQYF
TRBV5-1	NA	TRBJ2-7	TRBD2	TGCGCCAGCAGCCCTACTAGCGGTGGCGAGCAGTACTTC	CASSPTSGGEQYF
TRBV28	NA	TRBJ2-7	TRBD2	TGTGCCAGCGCCCCCCAATGGGAGGGCTACGAGCAGTACTTC	CASAPQWEGYEQYF
TRBV19	NA	TRBJ2-2	NA	TGTGCCAGTAGTATAGAAGAGGGGAGCACCGGGGAGCTGTTTTTT	CASSIEEGSTGELFF
TRBV18	NA	TRBJ2-3	NA	TGTGCCAGCTCACCCGACTTGATAAGCACAGATACGCAGTATTTT	CASSPDLISTDTQYF
TRBV2	NA	TRBJ1-1	NA	TGTGCCAGCAGCCTAAACACTGAAGCTTTCTTT	CASSLNTEAFF
TRBV5-4	NA	TRBJ1-2	NA	TGTGCCAGCAGCGAGGGGGTACAGACTAACTATGGCTACACCTTC	CASSEGVQTNYGYTF
TRBV27	NA	TRBJ1-4	NA	TGTGCCAGCAGTTTATCTAGTTTGTGGGGGCCTGGAGAAAAACTGTTTTTT	CASSLSSLWGPGEKLFF